This T cell receptor (beta chain) derives from a study of T-cell reconstitution after alpha-beta-depleted transplantation in children. This sample's TCRbeta library carried unique molecular identifier barcodes. In TCRdb, the PCR reads were re-called with MiXCR into one record per CDR3 protein. The table has 450,000 to 600,000 distinct CDR3 sequences, approximately 32% seen once; the top ten hold roughly 2.5%. The CDR3 has 16 residues. Trimming shortened V by 3 bases and J by 0 bases, and 11 bases separated the two germline ends. The germline V gene encodes CDR1 SGHTA and CDR2 FQGNSA. This clonotype originated in a human donor who donated a stem cell graft to a child with aplastic anemia. Sample: PBMCs from the stem cell graft donor, taken from the stem cell graft. The chain joins TRBV7-2 to TRBJ2-2; D unresolved. The CDR3 region is CASSFRPQSNTGELFF. The CDR3, as DNA: TGTGCCAGCAGCTTCCGACCACAGTCGAACACCGGGGAGCTGTTTTTT.